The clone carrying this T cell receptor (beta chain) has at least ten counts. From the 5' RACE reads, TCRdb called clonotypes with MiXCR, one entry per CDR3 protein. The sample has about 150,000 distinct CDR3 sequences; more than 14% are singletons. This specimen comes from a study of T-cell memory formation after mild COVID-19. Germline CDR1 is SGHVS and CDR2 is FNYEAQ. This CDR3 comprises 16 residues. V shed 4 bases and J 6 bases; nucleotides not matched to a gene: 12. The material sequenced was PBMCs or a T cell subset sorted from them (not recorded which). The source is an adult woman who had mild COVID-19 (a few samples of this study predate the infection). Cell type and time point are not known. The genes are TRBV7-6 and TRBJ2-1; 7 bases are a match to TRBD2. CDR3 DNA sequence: TGTGCCAGCAGCTCCCTTAGAGGCGGGAGTTTCAATGAGCAGTTCTTC. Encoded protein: CASSSLRGGSFNEQFF.